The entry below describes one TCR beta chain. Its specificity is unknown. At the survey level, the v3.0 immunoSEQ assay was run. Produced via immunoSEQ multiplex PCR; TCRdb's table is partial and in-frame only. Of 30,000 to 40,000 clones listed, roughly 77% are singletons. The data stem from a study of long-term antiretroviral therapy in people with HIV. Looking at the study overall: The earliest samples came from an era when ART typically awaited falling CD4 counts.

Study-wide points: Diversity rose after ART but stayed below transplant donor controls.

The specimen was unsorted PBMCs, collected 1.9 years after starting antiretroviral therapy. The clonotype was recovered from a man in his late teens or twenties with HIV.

CDR3 bases: TGTGCCAGCAGCACAGGACCCGAGGGGACCCAGTACTTC. Translation gives CASSTGPEGTQYF. The J gene is TRBJ2-5, the V gene TRBV5-8; D tentatively reads TRBD1 or TRBD2 (5 bases each). CDR3 length equals 13 residues. Trimming removed 4 bases from V and 7 bases from J, with 14 bases in between. CDR1 and CDR2 (germline): SGHTS, YDEGEE.